This T cell receptor (beta chain) was obtained from a study of blood T cell repertoires in COVID-19. Background on the study: Sample material is recorded as cDNA or gDNA derived from T cells, B-cell-depleted T cells, or PBMCs.

Authors' analysis steps: Amplification with reference gene primers provided the estimates of nucleated cell counts. Generated by immunoSEQ multiplex PCR, the TCRdb table keeps only in-frame clones and is missing some. V, J and clone size are those of that table, while D and trimming were read from the DNA. The table includes roughly 300,000 clones, roughly nine tenths detected once. Participants spanned ages roughly 18 to 90 years and resided in about two dozen US areas. Resolution of symptoms, clearance, or two negative PCRs was present in recovered Cohort 3 donors. This TCR derives from a woman in her twenties or thirties who had recovered from COVID-19. The sample comprised PBMCs or T cells enriched from blood (not recorded which).

The DNA of the CDR3 is TGCGCCAGCAGCTCGGTGCAGGGTGGCGGGGCCAACGTCCTGACTTTC. It codes for CASSSVQGGGANVLTF. The V gene is TRBV5-1, the J gene TRBJ2-6; possibly TRBD1 for D (5 bases). CDR3 length equals 16 residues. Trimming cost V 3 bases and J 4 bases, with 14 bases left between them. From germline, CDR1 is SGHRS and CDR2 YFSETQ.